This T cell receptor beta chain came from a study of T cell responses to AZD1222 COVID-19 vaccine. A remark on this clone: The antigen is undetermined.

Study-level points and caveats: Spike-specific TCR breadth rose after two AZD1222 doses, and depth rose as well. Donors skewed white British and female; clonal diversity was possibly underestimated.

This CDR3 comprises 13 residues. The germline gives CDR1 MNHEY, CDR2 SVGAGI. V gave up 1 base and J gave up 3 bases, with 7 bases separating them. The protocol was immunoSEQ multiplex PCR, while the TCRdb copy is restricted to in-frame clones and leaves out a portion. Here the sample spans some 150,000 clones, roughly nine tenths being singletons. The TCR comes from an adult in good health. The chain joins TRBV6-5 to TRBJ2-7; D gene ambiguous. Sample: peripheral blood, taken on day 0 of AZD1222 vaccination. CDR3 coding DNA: TGTGCCAGCAGTTACTATGGCGGCTACGAGCAGTACTTC. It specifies CASSYYGGYEQYF.